This T cell receptor (beta chain) appears in the sequencing data of a study of cytomegalovirus exposure and HLA in healthy donors. V lost 5 bases and J lost 1, with 12 bases in between. This CDR3 comprises 13 residues. Germline CDR1 reads GTSNPN; CDR2 reads SVGIG (reference sequence). The repertoire was sequenced with immunoSEQ multiplex PCR; TCRdb's copy has only in-frame clones and lacks some. The sample holds approximately 81,000 clones, 90% to 95% seen once. The chain carries TRBV30 and TRBJ2-7, with D possibly TRBD1 on 5 matching bases. The sample was PBMCs. This receptor was obtained from a man younger than 35 in good health and CMV-seronegative. The CDR3 reads CAWGKTVSYEQYF. DNA for the CDR3: TGTGCCTGGGGCAAGACAGTTTCCTACGAGCAGTACTTC.